This passage covers 22 T cell receptor beta chains from one sample sequenced in a study of T cell responses to AZD1222 COVID-19 vaccine. TCRdb's table, derived via immunoSEQ multiplex PCR, lists solely in-frame clones and lacks some. The sample yields approximately 150,000 clones, around 87% seen once. Here the sequenced sample was peripheral blood, taken 28 days after the second AZD1222 dose. All receptors come from an adult who received the AZD1222 COVID-19 vaccine.

The chain has TRBV6-2 or TRBV6-3 and TRBJ1-2, with D hard to call. CDR3 length equals 13 residues. Per the germline V gene, CDR1 is MNHEY and CDR2 is SVGEGT. The V end was cut by 4 bases, the J end by 8 bases, with 14 bases between. The CDR3 is CASSFRPLGGYTF. In DNA, the CDR3 is TGTGCCAGCAGTTTTCGCCCTTTAGGCGGCTACACCTTC.

The chain couples TRBV18 to TRBJ1-5; D gene uncertain. The length of the CDR3 is 16 residues. V shed 5 bases and J shed 4 bases, with 18 bases lying between them. Germline-derived CDR1 and CDR2 are KGHSH and LQKENI. The DNA for the CDR3 is TGTGCCAGCTCATCCTCCGGCCGTCCGGGGAATCAGCCCCAGCATTTT. Amino acid sequence: CASSSSGRPGNQPQHF.

J is TRBJ1-4 and V is TRBV30; TRBD1 agrees at 8 bases. The V and J ends lost 2 bases and 3 bases, in that order; junction bases with no gene match: 5. Germline CDR1 reads GTSNPN; CDR2 reads SVGIG (reference sequence). This CDR3 comprises 15 residues. The chain's CDR3 is CAWSTYRGANEKLFF. CDR3 DNA: TGTGCCTGGAGTACCTACAGGGGGGCTAATGAAAAACTGTTTTTT. The full variable domain, with the rest looked up from reference TRBV30 and TRBJ1-4, is SQTIHQWPATLVQPVGSPLSLECTVEGTSNPNLYWYRQAAGRGLQLLFYSVGIGQISSEVPQNLSASRPQDRQFILSSKKLLLSDSGFYLCAWSTYRGANEKLFFGSGTQLSVL.

The V call is TRBV4-1, the J call TRBJ2-7, with D possibly TRBD1 on 6 matching bases. Germline CDR1 and CDR2: MGHRA and YSYEKL. With 4 bases removed from V and 4 bases from J, the gap between germline ends came to 20 bases. This CDR3 spans 16 amino acids. The CDR3 DNA reads as TGCGCCAGCAGCCTAACTCAGACGGACAGTGGTTACGAGCAGTACTTC. Translating gives CASSLTQTDSGYEQYF.

This clone appeared a few times. The chain has TRBV19 and TRBJ1-3; D gene uncertain. Germline CDR1 LNHDA, CDR2 SQIVND (reference sequence). V was clipped by 7 bases and J by 4 bases, with 14 bases between them. This CDR3 contains 14 residues. This CDR3 is CASTQGSSGNTIYF. CDR3 nucleotide sequence: TGTGCCAGTACCCAAGGGTCGTCGGGAAACACCATATATTTT.

The chain employs TRBV12-3 or TRBV12-4 and TRBJ2-1; tentatively, D is TRBD2 (5 bases). The CDR3 sequence is 11 residues long. V dropped 5 bases and J dropped 7 bases, with 6 bases sitting between them. The CDR3 sequence: CASSGLNEQFF. The CDR3 DNA reads as TGTGCCAGCAGTGGACTTAATGAGCAGTTCTTC.

This chain connects TRBV6-1 to TRBJ2-1; D not certain. V lost 0 bases and J lost 10, with 10 bases in between. Germline lookup yields CDR1 MNHNS and CDR2 SASEGT. The CDR3 covers 13 residues. The CDR3 loop reads CASSEALNQEQFF. CDR3 nucleotide sequence: TGTGCCAGCAGTGAAGCGCTTAATCAAGAGCAGTTCTTC.

This clone was observed a handful of times. The genes are TRBV6-5 and TRBJ1-2, with a possible D match to TRBD1 (6 bases). This CDR3 spans 13 amino acids. CDR1 is MNHEY and CDR2 is SVGAGI in the germline V gene. The V gene lost 6 bases and the J gene lost 6 bases, with 14 bases spanning the gap. CDR3 DNA sequence: TGTGCCAGCAGCCCGAGGGGGGAGAATGGCTACACCTTC. Amino acids: CASSPRGENGYTF.

This clone appeared a few times. This chain's CDR3 is CASSYYGEGLDGYTF. The CDR3 DNA reads as TGTGCCAGCAGTTATTACGGGGAAGGACTCGATGGCTACACCTTC. The chain recombines TRBV6-2 or TRBV6-3 with TRBJ1-2; D not certain. Germline CDR1 MNHEY, CDR2 SVGEGT. Trimming cost V 3 bases and J 6 bases, with 17 bases left between them. The CDR3 length is 15 residues.

The chain has TRBV3-1 (or the pseudogene TRBV3-2) and TRBJ1-5; D call uncertain. V lost 3 bases to trimming and J lost 2 bases, with 5 bases between them. This CDR3 contains 13 residues. Germline lookup yields CDR1 LGHDT and CDR2 YNNKEL (reference sequence). The CDR3, as DNA: TGTGCCAGCAGCCAGAGAGGCAATCAGCCCCAGCATTTT. Translating it yields CASSQRGNQPQHF.

The chain recombines TRBV7-9 with TRBJ2-7; 7 nucleotides match TRBD1. Germline loops: CDR1 SEHNR, CDR2 FQNEAQ (reference sequence). After removal of 8 bases from V and 5 bases from J, the junction contained 6 bases not matched to a gene. The CDR3 extends over 12 amino acids. The CDR3 region is CASRQGQDEQYF. CDR3 nucleotide sequence: TGTGCCAGCCGACAGGGTCAGGACGAGCAGTACTTC.

This clone showed up just once. The chain employs TRBV6-1 and TRBJ1-2; D gene unclear. Germline V lookup: CDR1 MNHNS, CDR2 SASEGT. Trimming stripped 0 bases from V and 4 bases from J, with 12 bases between. There are 15 residues in the CDR3. The DNA of the CDR3 is TGTGCCAGCAGTGAAGCGATAGGAGCAACCTATGGCTACACCTTC. Translated, it gives CASSEAIGATYGYTF.

A note on this clone: A much larger clone differs by one base, so this may be a read error. The rearrangement links TRBV2 to TRBJ2-2; 8 nucleotides agree with TRBD2. V trimming: 7 bases; J trimming: 0 bases; junction bases outside the gene matches: 7. The germline CDR1 and CDR2 sequences are SNHLY and FYNNEI. This CDR3 is built from 16 residues. In DNA, the CDR3 is TGTGCCAGCACTCCGCCGGGGGGGGCGAACACCGGGGAGCTGTTTTTT. Encoded protein: CASTPPGGANTGELFF.

This chain joins TRBV10-2 and TRBJ2-5; 7 bases agree with TRBD1. Germline CDR1 WSHSY, CDR2 SAAADI. The CDR3 extends over 14 amino acids. The junction had 8 bases not matched to a gene; V was cut back by 6 bases and J by 4 bases. In nucleotides, the CDR3 is TGCGCCAGCAGAAGGACAGGCGACGGAGAGACCCAGTACTTC. Translated: CASRRTGDGETQYF.

This chain joins TRBV6-5 and TRBJ1-5, with 7 bases lining up with TRBD1. CDR3 size: 14 residues. CDR1 is MNHEY, CDR2 SVGAGI, per germline. Trimming removed 10 bases from V and 0 bases from J; junction bases left unmatched: 6. For the CDR3, the DNA is TGTGCCATTGGGACAGTATATAGCAATCAGCCCCAGCATTTT. As protein: CAIGTVYSNQPQHF.

The chain is built from TRBV29-1 and TRBJ1-2; 7 nucleotides align to TRBD1. The V gene end was trimmed by 8 bases and the J gene end by 6 bases; junction bases not matched to a gene: 9. Germline loops: CDR1 SQVTM, CDR2 ANQGSEA. The CDR3 runs 12 residues. CDR3 nucleotide sequence: TGCAGCATATGGGACAGCAAACATGGCTACACCTTC. This sequence encodes CSIWDSKHGYTF.

The chain carries TRBV19 and TRBJ1-5; D remains unclear. CDR1 LNHDA and CDR2 SQIVND come from the germline V gene (reference sequence). The CDR3 is made up of 13 amino acids. V was clipped by 3 bases and J by 7 bases, with 10 bases between them. CDR3 loop: CASSIRVVQPQHF. CDR3 sequence (DNA): TGTGCCAGTAGTATCCGGGTGGTACAGCCCCAGCATTTT.

The V and J genes are TRBV7-2 and TRBJ1-3, with D uncertain. Germline CDR1 is SGHTA and CDR2 is FQGNSA. The CDR3 is made up of 15 amino acids. The V end was cut by 2 bases, the J end by 11 bases, with 19 bases between. CDR3 sequence: CASSLIWERPGAIYF. As DNA, the CDR3 is TGTGCCAGCAGCTTAATCTGGGAAAGACCCGGCGCCATATATTTT. Filled out from reference TRBV7-2 and TRBJ1-3, the complete variable domain reads GAGVSQSPSNKVTEKGKDVELRCDPISGHTALYWYRQSLGQGLEFLIYFQGNSAPDKSGLPSDRFSAERTGGSVSTLTIQRTQQEDSAVYLCASSLIWERPGAIYFGEGSWLTVV.

This clone was found once. The chain links TRBV18 to TRBJ1-1; tentative D call: TRBD1 (5 bases). CDR3 length equals 14 residues. V gave up 3 bases and J gave up 6 bases, with 14 bases separating them. Per the germline V gene, CDR1 is KGHSH and CDR2 is LQKENI. CDR3 DNA sequence: TGTGCCAGCTCACCGACAGTCCAAAACGCTGAAGCTTTCTTT. Amino acids: CASSPTVQNAEAFF.

This clone was counted ten times or more. Different DNA sequences within this sample yield the same CDR3. The rearrangement uses TRBV19 and TRBJ1-5; no reliable D call. Germline loops: CDR1 LNHDA, CDR2 SQIVND (reference sequence). CDR3 length: 13 amino acids. V was cut by 3 bases and J by 4 bases, with 7 bases left in between. The CDR3 DNA reads as TGTGCCAGTAGTATCATAGGAAATCAGCCCCAGCATTTT. Translating it yields CASSIIGNQPQHF.

The rearrangement links TRBV3-1 (or the pseudogene TRBV3-2) to TRBJ2-1; D is ambiguous. Germline CDR1 LGHDT, CDR2 YNNKEL (reference sequence). The CDR3 is made up of 13 amino acids. The V and J ends lost 7 bases and 4 bases respectively, with 11 bases between them. CDR3 bases: TGTGCCAGCACCGATACACCTTACAATGAGCAGTTCTTC. Translating gives CASTDTPYNEQFF.

The J gene is TRBJ1-3, the V gene TRBV7-2; maybe TRBD1 (6 bases). The CDR3 runs to 16 residues. In germline, CDR1 is SGHTA, CDR2 FQGNSA. Trimming stripped 5 bases from V and 0 bases from J, with 14 bases between. The CDR3 DNA follows: TGTGCCAGCAGCCAACTAGGGGGTCCCTCTGGAAACACCATATATTTT. Its protein is CASSQLGGPSGNTIYF.